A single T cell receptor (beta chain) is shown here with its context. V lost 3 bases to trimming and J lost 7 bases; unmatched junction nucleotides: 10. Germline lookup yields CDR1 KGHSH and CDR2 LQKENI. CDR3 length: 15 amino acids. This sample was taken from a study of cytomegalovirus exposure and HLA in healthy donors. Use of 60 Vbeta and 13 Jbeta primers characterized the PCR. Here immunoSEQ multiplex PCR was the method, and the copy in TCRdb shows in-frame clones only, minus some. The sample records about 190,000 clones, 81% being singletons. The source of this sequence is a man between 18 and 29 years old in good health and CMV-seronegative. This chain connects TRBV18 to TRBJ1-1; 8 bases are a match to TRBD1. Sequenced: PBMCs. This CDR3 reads CASSPLQGDVGEAFF. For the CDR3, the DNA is TGTGCCAGCTCACCCCTACAGGGGGATGTTGGTGAAGCTTTCTTT.